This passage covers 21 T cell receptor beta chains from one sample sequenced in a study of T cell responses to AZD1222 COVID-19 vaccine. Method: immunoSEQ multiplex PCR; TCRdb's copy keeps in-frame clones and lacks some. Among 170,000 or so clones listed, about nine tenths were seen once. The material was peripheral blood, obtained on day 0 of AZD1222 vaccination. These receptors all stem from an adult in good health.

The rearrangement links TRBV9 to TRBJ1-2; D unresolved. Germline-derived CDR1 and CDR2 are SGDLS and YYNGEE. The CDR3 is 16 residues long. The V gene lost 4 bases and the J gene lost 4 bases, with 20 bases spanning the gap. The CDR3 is CASSTATDNNGYGYTF. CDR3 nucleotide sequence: TGTGCCAGCAGCACCGCGACGGATAACAACGGCTATGGCTACACCTTC.

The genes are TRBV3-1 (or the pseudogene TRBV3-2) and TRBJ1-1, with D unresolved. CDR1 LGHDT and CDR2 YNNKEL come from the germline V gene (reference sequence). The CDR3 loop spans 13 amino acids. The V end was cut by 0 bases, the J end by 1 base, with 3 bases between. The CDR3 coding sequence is TGTGCCAGCAGCCAAGAGACGAACACTGAAGCTTTCTTT. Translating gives CASSQETNTEAFF.

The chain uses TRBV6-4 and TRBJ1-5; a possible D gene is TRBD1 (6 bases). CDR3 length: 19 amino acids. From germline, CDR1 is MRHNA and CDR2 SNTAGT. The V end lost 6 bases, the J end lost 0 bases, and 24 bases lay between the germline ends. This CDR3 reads CASSSPGHRNPYSNQPQHF. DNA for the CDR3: TGTGCCAGCAGCTCTCCGGGACACCGAAACCCTTATAGCAATCAGCCCCAGCATTTT.

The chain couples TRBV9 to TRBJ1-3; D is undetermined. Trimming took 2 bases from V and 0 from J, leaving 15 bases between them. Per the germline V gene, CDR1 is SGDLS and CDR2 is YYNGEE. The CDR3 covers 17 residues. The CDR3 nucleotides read TGTGCCAGCAGCGTTGAGTACCCTCGTTCCTCTGGAAACACCATATATTTT. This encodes CASSVEYPRSSGNTIYF. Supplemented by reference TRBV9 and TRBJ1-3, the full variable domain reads DSGVTQTPKHLITATGQRVTLRCSPRSGDLSVYWYQQSLDQGLQFLIQYYNGEERAKGNILERFSAQQFPDLHSELNLSSLELGDSALYFCASSVEYPRSSGNTIYFGEGSWLTVV.

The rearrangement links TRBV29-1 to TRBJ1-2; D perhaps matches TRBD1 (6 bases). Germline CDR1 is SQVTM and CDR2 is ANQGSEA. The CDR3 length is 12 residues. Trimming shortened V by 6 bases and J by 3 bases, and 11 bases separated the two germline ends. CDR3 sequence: CSVEGGYYGYTF. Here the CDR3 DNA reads TGCAGCGTCGAGGGGGGCTACTATGGCTACACCTTC.

The CDR3 DNA reads TGTGCCAGCAGCTTTGAGGGTCCCTGGAATGAGCAGTTCTTC. This gives the protein CASSFEGPWNEQFF. The chain combines TRBV11-2 with TRBJ2-1; D possibly corresponds to TRBD2 (5 bases). This CDR3 contains 14 residues. Between the trimmed V and J ends, which lost 3 bases and 7 bases, there was a span of 13 bases. The germline gives CDR1 SGHAT, CDR2 FQNNGV.

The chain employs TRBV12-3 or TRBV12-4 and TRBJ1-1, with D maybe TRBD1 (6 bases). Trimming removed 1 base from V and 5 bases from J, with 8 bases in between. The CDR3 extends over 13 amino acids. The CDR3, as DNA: TGTGCCAGCAGTTTAGACAGGGAAACTGAAGCTTTCTTT. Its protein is CASSLDRETEAFF.

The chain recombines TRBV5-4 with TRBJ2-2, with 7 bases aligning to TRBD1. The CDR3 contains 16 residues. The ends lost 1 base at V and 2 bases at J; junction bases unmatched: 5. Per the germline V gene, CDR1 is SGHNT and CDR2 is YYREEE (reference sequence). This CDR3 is CASSLKRGQNTGELFF. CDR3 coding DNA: TGTGCCAGCAGCTTGAAGAGGGGGCAAAACACCGGGGAGCTGTTTTTT.

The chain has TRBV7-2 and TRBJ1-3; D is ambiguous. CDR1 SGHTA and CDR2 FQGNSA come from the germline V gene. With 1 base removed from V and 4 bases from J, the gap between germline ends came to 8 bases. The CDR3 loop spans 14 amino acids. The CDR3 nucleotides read TGTGCCAGCAGCTTAGGGGTGGGAGGAAACACCATATATTTT. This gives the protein CASSLGVGGNTIYF.

DNA for the CDR3: TGTGCCAGCAGCTCTAGGACAGACCCTGTAAATCAGCCCCAGCATTTT. Its translation is CASSSRTDPVNQPQHF. The chain carries TRBV7-2 and TRBJ1-5, with D maybe TRBD1 (6 bases). Between the trimmed V and J ends, which lost 4 bases and 4 bases, there was a span of 17 bases. Germline lookup yields CDR1 SGHTA and CDR2 FQGNSA. The CDR3 length is 16 residues.

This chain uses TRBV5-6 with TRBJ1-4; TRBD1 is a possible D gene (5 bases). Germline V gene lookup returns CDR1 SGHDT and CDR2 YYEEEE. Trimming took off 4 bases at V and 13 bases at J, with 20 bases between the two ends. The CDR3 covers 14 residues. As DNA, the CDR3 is TGTGCCAGCAGCGGAGGAACAGTGCGGGGCGGACTGTTTTTT. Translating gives CASSGGTVRGGLFF. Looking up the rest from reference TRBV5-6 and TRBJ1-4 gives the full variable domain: DAGVTQSPTHLIKTRGQQVTLRCSPKSGHDTVSWYQQALGQGPQFIFQYYEEEERQRGNFPDRFSGHQFPNYSSELNVNALLLGDSALYLCASSGGTVRGGLFFGSGTQLSVL.

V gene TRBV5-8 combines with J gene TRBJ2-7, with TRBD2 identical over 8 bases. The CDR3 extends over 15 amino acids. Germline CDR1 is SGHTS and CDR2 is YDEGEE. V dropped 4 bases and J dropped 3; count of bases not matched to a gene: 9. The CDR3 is CASSLQAGENYEQYF. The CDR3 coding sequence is TGTGCCAGCAGCCTTCAAGCGGGGGAAAACTACGAGCAGTACTTC.

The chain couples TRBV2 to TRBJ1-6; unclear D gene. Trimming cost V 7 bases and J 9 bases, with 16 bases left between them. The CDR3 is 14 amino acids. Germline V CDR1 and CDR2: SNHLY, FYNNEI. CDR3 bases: TGTGCCAGCACTGCCCCCTCTGCCTCTTCACCCCTCCACTTT. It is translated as CASTAPSASSPLHF.

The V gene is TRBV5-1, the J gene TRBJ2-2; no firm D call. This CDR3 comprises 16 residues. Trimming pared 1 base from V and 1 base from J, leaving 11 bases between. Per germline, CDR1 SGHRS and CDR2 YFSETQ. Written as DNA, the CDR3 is TGCGCCAGCAGCTTGAAGGTGGCAGGGAACACCGGGGAGCTGTTTTTT. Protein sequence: CASSLKVAGNTGELFF.

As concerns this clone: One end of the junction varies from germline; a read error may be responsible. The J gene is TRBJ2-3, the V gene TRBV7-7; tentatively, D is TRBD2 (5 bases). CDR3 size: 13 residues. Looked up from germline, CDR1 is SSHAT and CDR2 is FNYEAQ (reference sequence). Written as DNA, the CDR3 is TGTGCTAGCAGTCGGGGTGGCACAGATACGCAGTATTTT. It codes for CASSRGGTDTQYF.

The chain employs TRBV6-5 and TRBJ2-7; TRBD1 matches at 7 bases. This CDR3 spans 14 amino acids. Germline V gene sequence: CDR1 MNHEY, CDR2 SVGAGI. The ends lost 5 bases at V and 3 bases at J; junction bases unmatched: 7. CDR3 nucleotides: TGTGCCAGCAGTATAGGGGGCGGTAGCTACGAGCAGTACTTC. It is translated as CASSIGGGSYEQYF.

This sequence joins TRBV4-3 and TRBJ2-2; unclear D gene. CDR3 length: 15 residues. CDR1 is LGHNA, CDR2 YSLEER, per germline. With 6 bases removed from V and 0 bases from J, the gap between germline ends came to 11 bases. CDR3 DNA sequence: TGCGCCAGCAGTCCGGCGTCAGCGAACACCGGGGAGCTGTTTTTT. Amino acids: CASSPASANTGELFF.

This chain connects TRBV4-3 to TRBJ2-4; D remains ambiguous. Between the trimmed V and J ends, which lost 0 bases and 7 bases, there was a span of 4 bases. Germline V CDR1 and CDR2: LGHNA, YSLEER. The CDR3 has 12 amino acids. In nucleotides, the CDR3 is TGCGCCAGCAGCCAAGAGGGGAACATTCAGTACTTC. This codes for CASSQEGNIQYF.

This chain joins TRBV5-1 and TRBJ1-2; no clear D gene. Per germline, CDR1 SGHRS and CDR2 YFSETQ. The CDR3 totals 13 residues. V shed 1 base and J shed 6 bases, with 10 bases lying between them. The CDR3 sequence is CASSLLPGDGYTF. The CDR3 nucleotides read TGCGCCAGCAGCTTGTTGCCGGGCGATGGCTACACCTTC.

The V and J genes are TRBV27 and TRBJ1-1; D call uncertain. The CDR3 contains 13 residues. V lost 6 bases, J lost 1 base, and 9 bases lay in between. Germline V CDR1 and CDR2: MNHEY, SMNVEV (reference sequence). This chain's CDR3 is CASSFVGNTEAFF. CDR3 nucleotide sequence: TGTGCCAGCAGCTTCGTTGGGAACACTGAAGCTTTCTTT.

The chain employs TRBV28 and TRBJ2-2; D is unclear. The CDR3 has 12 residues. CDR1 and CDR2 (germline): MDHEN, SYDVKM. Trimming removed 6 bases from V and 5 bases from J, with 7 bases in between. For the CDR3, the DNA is TGTGCCAGCAGGTTGGGGACCGGGGAGCTGTTTTTT. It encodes CASRLGTGELFF.